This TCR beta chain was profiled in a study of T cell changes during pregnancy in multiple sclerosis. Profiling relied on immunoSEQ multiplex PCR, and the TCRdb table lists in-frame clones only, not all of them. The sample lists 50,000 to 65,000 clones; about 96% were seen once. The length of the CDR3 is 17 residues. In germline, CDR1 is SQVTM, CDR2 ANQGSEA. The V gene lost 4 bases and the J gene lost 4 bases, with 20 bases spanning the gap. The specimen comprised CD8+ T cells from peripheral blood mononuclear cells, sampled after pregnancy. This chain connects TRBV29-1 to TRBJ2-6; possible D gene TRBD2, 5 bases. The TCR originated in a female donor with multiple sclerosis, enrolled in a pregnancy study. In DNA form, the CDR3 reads TGCAGCGTTGTTCTGGTAGGGAGCAGCGAAGGGGCCAACGTCCTGACTTTC. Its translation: CSVVLVGSSEGANVLTF.